The 28 T cell receptor beta chains below come from one sample, sequenced in a study of CD8+ T cells in alopecia areata. After pooling, cutaneous lymph node cells were sorted with CD4, CD8alpha, NKG2D, NKG2ACE and other markers. cDNA reverse transcribed from extracted RNA served as the sequencing template. Sequenced by immunoSEQ multiplex PCR; TCRdb stores in-frame clones only, minus some. There are 270,000 or so clones in the sample, none observed a single time. Sequenced: CD4+ T cells sorted from a lymph node. These receptors were taken from a C3H/HeJ mouse with alopecia areata. Strain MHC haplotype: H2-k.

This clone was counted a few times. Genes here carry mouse names. CDR3 protein: CASSDRVGVYAEQFF. The covered CDR3 bases are TGTGCCAGCAGTGATCGAGTGGGGGTCTATGCT. This chain uses TRBV13-1 with TRBJ2-1, with D perhaps matching TRBD2 (6 bases). Sequencing ends 4 residues short of the CDR3 end; the germline J gene provides the rest. Looked up from germline, CDR1 is NSHNY and CDR2 is SYGAGN. This CDR3 spans 15 amino acids. Trimming took off 1 base at V and 3 bases at J, with 11 bases between the two ends.

There are a few counts of this clone. Germline and genes here are mouse. The observed sequence ends 4 residues before the CDR3 terminus, with the missing tail filled in from the germline J gene. Other DNA sequences in this specimen translate into the identical CDR3. The rearrangement uses TRBV19 and TRBJ2-5; the D is unclear. The germline gives CDR1 FNHDT, CDR2 SITEND (reference sequence). CDR3 length equals 12 residues. V lost 5 bases and J 3 bases, leaving 7 bases between the germline ends. CDR3 region: CASRRQQDTQYF. The CDR3 bases that were read are TGTGCCAGCAGACGACAACAAGAC.

This clone has a handful of counts. The gene names here belong to mouse. Read data end 4 residues before the CDR3 end; the end is taken from the germline J gene. The chain is built from TRBV13-3 and TRBJ2-5, with D maybe TRBD2 (6 bases). This CDR3 is built from 14 residues. V lost 5 bases, J lost 2 bases, and 12 bases lay in between. CDR1 NNHDY and CDR2 SYVADS come from the germline V gene. The CDR3: CASRSTGLQDTQYF. Incomplete CDR3 DNA: TGTGCCAGCAGGTCGACTGGCCTCCAAGAC.

In the case of this clone: The genes and germline here are from mouse. The CDR3 goes on 4 residues after the read ends, and that part is filled in from the germline J gene. Other DNA sequences from this sample encode an identical CDR3 as well. V gene TRBV13-1 combines with J gene TRBJ2-7; 10 positions agree with TRBD2. Trimming at V came to 5 bases and at J to 3 bases, leaving 2 bases not matched to a gene. Germline-derived CDR1 and CDR2 are NSHNY and SYGAGN. The CDR3 covers 13 residues. The part of the CDR3 DNA that was read is TGTGCCAGCAGGGGGACTGGGGTCTAT. Residues: CASRGTGVY. The whole CDR3 protein reads CASRGTGVYEQYF.

The sample holds a few counts of this clone. Gene names and germline refer to mouse. The CDR3 end lies 4 residues beyond the end of the read and is filled in from the germline J gene. The chain recombines TRBV19 with TRBJ1-2; D uncertain. Germline values: CDR1 FNHDT, CDR2 SITEND (reference sequence). The CDR3 spans 13 residues. Trimming cost V 3 bases and J 1 base, with 7 bases left between them. The CDR3 protein is CASSTPENSDYTF. CDR3 bases read: TGTGCCAGCAGTACTCCCGAAAACTCC.

This clone was detected only a few times. Gene labels here are mouse ones. The DNA ends 4 residues before the CDR3 does, and the rest of the CDR3 is filled in from the germline J gene. The chain combines TRBV13-3 with TRBJ2-1; D gene uncertain. Germline V gives CDR1 NNHDY, CDR2 SYVADS. The CDR3 runs 11 residues. Trimming shortened V by 6 bases and J by 1 base, and 2 bases separated the two germline ends. Partial CDR3 DNA: TGTGCCAGCAAGAACTATGCT. It is translated as CASKNYA. The entire CDR3 is CASKNYAEQFF.

With respect to this clone: All gene names here are mouse names. Sequencing ends 4 residues short of the CDR3 end; the germline J gene provides the rest. The genes are TRBV5 and TRBJ2-3; 10 bases match TRBD2. Germline values: CDR1 LGHNA, CDR2 YNLKQL (reference sequence). The V and J ends lost 4 bases and 0 bases, in that order; junction bases with no gene match: 7. CDR3 length: 17 residues. Partial CDR3 DNA: TGTGCCAGCAGCCCCAAGGACTGGGGGAATAGTGCAGAA. This codes for CASSPKDWGNSAE. The CDR3 in full is CASSPKDWGNSAETLYF.

Turning to this clone: Gene labels here are mouse ones. The read ends 4 residues shy of where the CDR3 ends; the end is completed using the germline J gene. Other DNA sequences in this specimen translate into the identical CDR3. The chain links TRBV13-3 to TRBJ2-5, with D perhaps TRBD1 (5 bases). The CDR3 is 13 amino acids. CDR1 and CDR2 from the germline V gene are NNHDY and SYVADS. This chain's CDR3 is CASSDSGRDTQYF. The part of the CDR3 DNA that was read is TGTGCCAGCAGTGACTCAGGGAGAGAC.

Worth noting for this clone: Gene names and germline match the mouse. The CDR3 end is not reached by the read, which stops 4 residues before it; the germline J gene fills it in. The rearrangement links TRBV31 to TRBJ2-2; TRBD1 agrees at 10 bases. Germline V lookup: CDR1 GKSSPN, CDR2 SITVG. Trimming cost V 5 bases and J 3 bases; bases outside gene matches: 3. The CDR3 consists of 14 residues. The covered CDR3 bases are TGTGCCTGGGTGGACAGGGGGGACACCGGG. Translation: CAWVDRGDTG. In full, the CDR3 is CAWVDRGDTGQLYF.

This clone was seen a few times. Genes here carry mouse names. Coverage ceases 4 residues before the CDR3 finishes, and the germline J gene fills in the end. The rearrangement joins TRBV31 to TRBJ2-3, with D possibly matching TRBD2 (7 bases). CDR3 length: 16 residues. The V and J ends lost 0 bases and 4 bases respectively, with 17 bases between them. Germline V lookup: CDR1 GKSSPN, CDR2 SITVG. CDR3 protein: CAWSLGRGARSETLYF. The sequenced part of the CDR3 DNA is TGTGCCTGGAGTCTAGGGCGGGGGGCCCGCTCAGAA.

As regards this clone: All gene names here are mouse names. The CDR3 goes on 3 residues after the read ends, and that part is filled in from the germline J gene. The chain links TRBV19 to TRBJ1-6; D is undetermined. Being an ORF, TRBJ1-6 has a function that is uncertain. This CDR3 contains 15 residues. Trimming removed 4 bases from V and 0 bases from J, with 8 bases in between. Germline loops: CDR1 FNHDT, CDR2 SITEND (reference sequence). The CDR3: CASSQQNSYNSPLYF. CDR3 bases read: TGTGCCAGCAGTCAACAAAATTCCTATAATTCGCCC.

This clone turned up a few times. The gene names here belong to mouse. The CDR3 end lies 4 residues beyond the end of the read and is filled in from the germline J gene. This chain uses TRBV5 with TRBJ2-1, with D possibly TRBD2 on 6 matching bases. The CDR3 is 16 residues long. Germline V gives CDR1 LGHNA, CDR2 YNLKQL (reference sequence). Trimming removed 0 bases at V and 5 bases at J, with 14 bases between. The DNA read from the CDR3 is TGTGCCAGCAGCCAAGATTGGGGGAAGGGAAATGCT. Its protein is CASSQDWGKGNA. The whole CDR3 is CASSQDWGKGNAEQFF.

This clone was seen more than once but under ten times. Here the gene names and germline are mouse. Read coverage stops 4 residues before the CDR3 terminus; the germline J gene supplies the remainder. The rearrangement joins TRBV13-1 to TRBJ1-2; D gene uncertain. CDR3 size: 14 residues. V was trimmed by 2 bases and J by 0 bases, leaving 8 bases between them. Germline V gives CDR1 NSHNY, CDR2 SYGAGN. Partial CDR3 DNA: TGTGCCAGCAGTGACAGATTTGCAAACTCC. Translating it yields CASSDRFANS. The CDR3 reads in full as CASSDRFANSDYTF.

On this clone itself: Gene names are mouse gene names. CDR3 region: CASGDAGGQGYEQYF. The sequenced part of the CDR3 DNA is TGTGCCAGCGGTGATGCGGGAGGACAGGGGTAT. The rearrangement joins TRBV13-2 to TRBJ2-7, with 9 bases lining up with TRBD1. Read coverage stops 4 residues before the CDR3 terminus; the germline J gene supplies the remainder. CDR1 is NNHNN and CDR2 is SYGAGS in the germline V gene (reference sequence). The CDR3 length is 15 residues.

Comments on this clone: The listed genes are named as in mouse. The read ends 4 residues shy of where the CDR3 ends; the end is completed using the germline J gene. This chain joins TRBV13-2 and TRBJ2-7, with a possible D match to TRBD1 (6 bases). Germline loops: CDR1 NNHNN, CDR2 SYGAGS (reference sequence). This CDR3 contains 13 residues. CDR3 bases read: TGTGCCAGCGGTGTCCTGGACAGATAT. It specifies CASGVLDRY. The complete CDR3 sequence is CASGVLDRYEQYF.

This clone was counted between two and nine times. Genes here carry mouse names. The read finishes 4 residues shy of the CDR3 end, and the germline J gene is used to complete it. The chain carries TRBV1 and TRBJ2-1; possible D gene TRBD1, 7 bases. CDR1 and CDR2 from the germline V gene are NSQYPW and LRSPGD (reference sequence). V was trimmed by 5 bases and J by 3 bases, leaving 11 bases between them. The CDR3 extends over 14 amino acids. CDR3 region: CTCSRGRGYAEQFF. The covered CDR3 bases are TGCACCTGCAGTAGGGGGCGGGGCTATGCT.

Regarding this clone: The genes and germline here are from mouse. The read halts 4 residues ahead of the CDR3 end, with the missing end drawn from the germline J gene. This chain connects TRBV31 to TRBJ2-1, with 7 bases that match TRBD1. The CDR3 has 15 amino acids. In germline, CDR1 is GKSSPN, CDR2 SITVG. V was pared by 3 bases and J by 3 bases, with 8 bases of the junction left unmatched. The CDR3: CAWRPDREFYAEQFF. CDR3 DNA, as far as it was read: TGTGCCTGGAGACCAGACAGGGAGTTCTATGCT.

This clone was recorded a few times. Genes here carry mouse names. The DNA ends 4 residues before the CDR3 does, and the rest of the CDR3 is filled in from the germline J gene. V gene TRBV19 combines with J gene TRBJ2-2; 8 bases line up with TRBD2. The ends lost 4 bases at V and 4 bases at J; junction bases unmatched: 6. The V gene's germline CDR1 is FNHDT and CDR2 SITEND (reference sequence). CDR3 length: 15 amino acids. CDR3 loop: CASSPTGGRTGQLYF. The CDR3 DNA, read in part, is TGTGCCAGCAGTCCCACTGGGGGTCGCACCGGG. Full variable domain (remainder filled in from reference TRBV19 and TRBJ2-2): GGIITQTPKFLIGQEGQKLTLKCQQNFNHDTMYWYRQDSGKGLRLIYYSITENDLQKGDLSEGYDASREKKSSFSLTVTSAQKNEMAVFLCASSPTGGRTGQLYFGEGSKLTVL.

The table lists this clone with a few counts. Germline and genes: mouse. Coverage ceases 4 residues before the CDR3 finishes, and the germline J gene fills in the end. Other nucleotide sequences in the sample specify the same CDR3. The chain uses TRBV5 and TRBJ2-5, with 10 bases identical to TRBD2. The V gene's germline CDR1 is LGHNA and CDR2 YNLKQL (reference sequence). CDR3 length equals 15 residues. CDR3 sequence reads: CASSQDPGGADTQYF. The part of the CDR3 DNA that was read is TGTGCCAGCAGCCAAGATCCTGGGGGGGCTGAC.

In this sample, this clone turned up a few times. Genes here carry mouse names. The CDR3 is cut off 4 residues early in the read; its end comes from the germline J gene. The chain uses TRBV19 and TRBJ2-7; no clear D gene. In germline, CDR1 is FNHDT, CDR2 SITEND (reference sequence). This CDR3 is built from 13 residues. CDR3 bases read: TGTGCCAGCAGTGCCAAGAACAAGTAT. It encodes CASSAKNKY. The full-length CDR3 reads as CASSAKNKYEQYF.

A remark on this clone: The genes are named according to mouse. The CDR3 end falls 4 residues outside the read, so it is completed with the germline J gene. The J gene is TRBJ1-2, the V gene TRBV13-2; no definite D call. Germline V lookup: CDR1 NNHNN, CDR2 SYGAGS (reference sequence). This CDR3 comprises 14 residues. V was trimmed by 2 bases and J by 0 bases, leaving 8 bases between them. The sequenced CDR3 bases are TGTGCCAGCGGTGAGACACCTGCAAACTCC. This translates into CASGETPANS. The entire CDR3 protein reads CASGETPANSDYTF.

About this clone itself: Gene names are the mouse ones. The read comes to an end 4 residues before the CDR3 does, leaving the germline J gene to fill in the end. The V call is TRBV19, the J call TRBJ1-1; the match to TRBD1 covers 12 bases. Germline CDR1 is FNHDT and CDR2 is SITEND (reference sequence). This CDR3 is 15 amino acids long. This CDR3 reads CASSLLGQGAQEVFF. The sequenced CDR3 bases are TGTGCCAGCAGTCTCCTGGGACAGGGGGCGCAA.

This clone has more than one count but fewer than ten. Mouse gene names apply. The same CDR3 arises from other DNA sequences in this sample as well. The CDR3 loop is CASSPPGQPNTEVFF. The sequenced part of the CDR3 DNA is TGTGCCAGCAGCCCTCCGGGACAGCCAAACACA. This chain links TRBV5 with TRBJ1-1; 7 bases agree with TRBD1. The read is 4 residues too short to cover the CDR3 end, so that end is filled in from the germline J gene. J lost 0 bases, V lost 4 bases, and 5 bases had no gene match. Germline CDR1 LGHNA, CDR2 YNLKQL (reference sequence). The CDR3 consists of 15 residues.

This clone turned up a few times. Mouse names are used for the genes. This CDR3 reads CASSQAGGARDTQYF. CDR3 DNA, as far as it was read: TGTGCCAGCAGCCAAGCTGGGGGGGCGCGGGAC. The chain recombines TRBV5 with TRBJ2-5; 10 bases agree with TRBD2. With the read ending 4 residues before the CDR3 end, the germline J gene is used to fill in that end. This CDR3 comprises 15 residues. The germline CDR1 and CDR2 sequences are LGHNA and YNLKQL (reference sequence).

Concerning this clone: Gene and germline names: mouse. The read stops 4 residues short of the end of the CDR3; the missing end is completed from the germline J gene. The sample carries other DNA sequences with the same CDR3. V and J are TRBV13-1 and TRBJ2-1; tentatively, D is TRBD2 (6 bases). The CDR3 covers 15 residues. V was cut by 1 base and J by 0 bases, with 8 bases left in between. Germline V gene data show CDR1 as NSHNY and CDR2 as SYGAGN. Incomplete CDR3 DNA: TGTGCCAGCAGTGATAGCTGGGGTAACTATGCT. Translation: CASSDSWGNYA. From start to end, the CDR3 is CASSDSWGNYAEQFF.

The sample holds many counts of this clone. Gene names and germline match the mouse. Read coverage stops 4 residues before the CDR3 terminus; the germline J gene supplies the remainder. Other DNA sequences in the sample encode the same CDR3. This chain connects TRBV31 to TRBJ2-3; TRBD2 aligns across 11 bases. The CDR3 loop spans 16 amino acids. Germline-derived CDR1 and CDR2 are GKSSPN and SITVG. Trimming took 0 bases from V and 0 from J; bases not matched to a gene: 2. Here the CDR3 reads CAWSLGTGGSAETLYF. The CDR3 bases that were read are TGTGCCTGGAGTCTAGGGACTGGGGGTAGTGCAGAA.

With regard to this clone: Genes and germline come from the mouse. From the germline J gene comes the end of the CDR3, since the read stops 4 residues before it. This specimen includes other DNA sequences encoding the same CDR3. This rearrangement joins TRBV31 to TRBJ2-3, with TRBD2 identical over 13 bases. The CDR3 sequence is 16 residues long. Germline CDR1 reads GKSSPN; CDR2 reads SITVG. The V gene end was trimmed by 3 bases and the J gene end by 1 base; junction bases not matched to a gene: 4. CDR3 region: CAWSPGLGGGAETLYF. The CDR3 DNA, read in part, is TGTGCCTGGAGCCCGGGACTGGGGGGGGGTGCAGAA.

This clone was counted between two and nine times. Mouse names are used for the genes. Read sequence stops 4 residues before the CDR3 end, and the germline J gene provides the missing end. The chain couples TRBV19 to TRBJ2-2; maybe TRBD1 (6 bases). The CDR3 spans 16 residues. The V end was cut by 1 base, the J end by 0 bases, with 10 bases between. Germline V gene sequence: CDR1 FNHDT, CDR2 SITEND (reference sequence). The CDR3 bases that were read are TGTGCCAGCAGTATACGGGACAATACAAACACCGGG. This translates into CASSIRDNTNTG. The entire CDR3 protein is CASSIRDNTNTGQLYF.